This T cell receptor (beta chain) was obtained from a study of cytomegalovirus exposure and HLA in healthy donors listed by TCRdb under 2017. Turning to the overall study: An earlier analysis of roughly 500 of the donors reported more than 250 Gb of sequence data and 100 million to 130 million unique TCR beta sequences from roughly 180 million T cells. The aim of the study was to test whether cataloging public T cell receptors could identify signatures of past pathogen exposure. Rather than using new phenotypic data, the later analysis identified candidate immune exposures from TCR beta sequences and from how often those sequences occurred across donors. In an earlier analysis of more than 550 of the donors, high-throughput TCR beta sequencing was used to judge whether each TCR beta V gene segment behaved as functional or pseudogenic. A later genetic analysis used genome-wide SNP genotypes for about 65% of the 666 donors, treating that subset as a discovery cohort. Five DR-DQ haplotypes were treated as single units for association and clustering because of strong linkage in the cohort. The number of typed donors differed by locus: about 620-640 for A, B, C, DRB1 and DQB1; 500 to 550 for DQA1; some 610 for DPA1; and around 490 for DPB1. Using immunosequencing, the study profiled T cell repertoires from 550 to 750 subjects and related those repertoires to cytomegalovirus serostatus. Donor age, sex, ethnicity and CMV serostatus were compiled alongside the repertoire data. Of the approximately 370 genotyped donors, less than 90% were placed in the genetic ancestry cluster associated with self-reported Caucasian donors. The study combined high-throughput TCR immunosequencing, statistical association of individual TCRs with disease status, and machine learning to predict cytomegalovirus infection status. A later analysis re-examined previously published TCR beta repertoires from 600 to 700 donors and added high-resolution HLA genotyping to investigate patterns of TCR occurrence. Every repertoire in the discovery cohort had been generated on one and the same sequencing platform. A separate validation cohort of over 95 different subjects was used in addition to the approximately 700-subject first cohort. An early release that covered fewer than 800 HLA-typed donors contained around 330 gigabases of sequencing data and 65 million to 100 million unique TCR sequences. Both class I and class II loci were covered by HLA typing, at four-digit resolution. On average, around 230,000 unique TCR beta nucleotide sequences were sequenced per donor among some 430 genotyped donors of the cohort, with roughly 18% of those sequences being non-productive.

As concerns this clone: Its antigen remains unidentified. No quality values exist for individual bases; no much larger clone is one base distant.

Taken from cysteine to phenylalanine, the CDR3 has 18 residues. Left in the record is the CDR3 DNA by itself, 54 bases read in frame from the first base. The germline V gene (reference sequence) sets CDR1 to PRHDT and CDR2 to FYEKMQ. V loses 4 bases at its end and J loses 1 base; junction bases beyond the gene matches: 5. Paper-wide results and their limitations: Most TCR sequences were seen in very few donors, while some public TCRs were found in many individuals. HLA typing was unavailable for some donors at each locus, so association tests used only the typed subset. The only immune exposure information available for the cohort was CMV serostatus. Linkage disequilibrium might explain the correlated functional status among segregating V segments, but an unknown experimental factor could not be ruled out. Some IMGT-functional V segments, including TRBV6-2 and TRBV6-3, could not be told apart with the 87-base-pair reads, so those segments were excluded. A later genetic analysis reported fewer N-insertions in productive TCRs among donors in an Asian-associated ancestry cluster than the roughly 700-donor mean. Presence/absence analyses assumed roughly uniform sequencing depth across donors, an assumption that may not hold. A later analysis found that HLA-associated TCR beta chains were more clonally expanded and had lower generation probabilities than equally common non-associated chains. Specific HLA alleles were associated with 16,951 TCR beta sequences at a false discovery rate of 0.05 in a later analysis. A later analysis found that most CMV-associated TCR beta chains appeared HLA-restricted, with HLA associations seemingly driven largely by CMV exposure. Several of the top co-occurrence clusters appeared to be linked to parvovirus B19, influenza, CMV and Epstein-Barr virus, according to a later analysis. An earlier analysis of 587 of the donors showed that most TCR beta V segments appeared in productive rearrangements either about 87% or about 30% of the time, which broadly matched IMGT annotations. A few of the identified cytomegalovirus-associated TCR beta chains were confirmed in vitro to be specific for cytomegalovirus antigens. A later genetic analysis associated a missense DCLRE1C variant with V-gene and J-gene trimming of TCR beta chains, and an independent cohort replicated the association. Strong co-occurrence of HLA alleles, especially DR and DQ, made assigning TCR associations to individual alleles difficult. Cytomegalovirus status was reported to be diagnosed by the classifier with high specificity and sensitivity in both the original and validation cohorts. A further reported finding was that TCR beta sequences accurately predicted the HLA-A and HLA-B alleles for most subjects in the first cohort. In a later analysis, TCR association rates were found to vary across HLA loci, with the most associated TCRs seen for DRB1 alleles and the fewest for HLA-C alleles. A cluster of highly shared sequence variants was judged likely to be a technical artifact of the sequencing pipeline. In the study, 150 to 200 TCR beta chains were listed as associated with cytomegalovirus. According to the authors, the approach could potentially be generalized to other disease states and immunological phenotypes. The earlier analysis of nearly 600 of the donors excluded some 15 rarely observed V segments, including chromosome 9 orphons, because counts were too low. Only TCR beta chains were sequenced in this cohort, and the absence of alpha or paired-chain data limited detectable features.

The method was the immunoSEQ multiplex PCR assay. For the multiplex PCR, a mixture combining 60 forward primers for TCR Vbeta segments and 13 reverse primers for TCR Jbeta segments was used. The CDR3 region of rearranged TCR beta genes was amplified from genomic DNA with a multiplex PCR assay. On the Illumina HiSeq System, the amplified TCR beta libraries were sequenced as 87-base-pair reads. Per the original workflow: Across the 700 or so repertoires, a later analysis counted 78 million or so unique TCR beta chains, 9.5 million to 12 million of which were shared by at least two donors. Raw reads were error-corrected and collapsed into unique sequences by a nearest-neighbor algorithm in which closely related sequences were merged to remove PCR and sequencing errors. CDR3 sequences were aligned to IMGT reference sequences to assign V, D and J gene segments. For a sequence to be retained, a match of at least six nucleotides was required to both a V gene segment and a J gene segment. A rearrangement counted as productive if the CDR3 had no stop codons and remained in frame with V and J, and every other rearrangement counted as non-productive. Following IMGT convention, CDR3 was defined as the stretch from the second conserved V-encoded cysteine to the conserved J-encoded phenylalanine. The earlier analysis of a few hundred of the donors excluded sequences that lacked an unambiguous match to a single V gene segment. An earlier analysis of 587 of the donors classified V segments as functional when productive rearrangements were above 56.7% and as segregating when the standard deviation between donors was above 5%. A statistical classification framework was built for diagnosing cytomegalovirus status from the catalog of TCR beta chain sequences. A later analysis assigned V and J genes by comparing TCR nucleotide sequences with IMGT/GENE-DB human TR gene sequences. A later analysis assigned CDR3 sequences and most-parsimonious VDJ recombination scenarios with the TCRdist pipeline. A later analysis defined each TCR beta chain by its CDR3 amino acid sequence plus V-gene family, and excluded reads lacking a unique V-gene family. A later analysis removed nearly 600 highly shared, low-generation-probability nucleotide sequences to deal with suspected cross-contamination and a sequencing artifact. A later analysis calculated a clonal expansion index for each public chain from normalized within-repertoire ranks of inferred template counts. Generation probabilities in a later analysis came from a VDJ recombination model fitted to out-of-frame rearrangements, and those results were checked against IGoR. In a later analysis, hypergeometric tests were used to score TCR-TCR, TCR-HLA and TCR-CMV co-occurrence, with a repertoire-size bias correction applied to TCR pairs. In a later analysis, false discovery rates were estimated by permuting HLA or CMV assignments 20 times. In a later analysis, co-occurring TCRs were grouped using DBSCAN, with TCRdist sequence similarity added in when clustering inside HLA-allele-positive subsets. Repertoires with fewer than 30,000 or more than 120,000 public chains, plus five repertoires with anomalous nucleotide sharing, were excluded from co-occurrence clustering. TCRdb obtained this table from immuneACCESS and retained in-frame rearrangements with V and J assigned. These tables miss some clones; where compared with another copy, unresolved V genes account for less than half of the shortfall, and the remainder is unexplained. The V and J calls and clone size are taken from that table; D and trimming were inferred from the DNA. Here the sample has over 250,000 clones; approximately 90% occur a single time. 3.5% to 4% of the sample comes from the top ten.

The cohort consisted of fewer than 700 healthy bone marrow donors. At the time of sampling, all cohort members were nominally healthy, though unrecorded immune exposures were likely present. The donor tested CMV seropositive and was one of the 289 seropositive cohort members. A peripheral blood sample was collected from each donor, and TCR beta sequencing was performed on peripheral blood mononuclear cells. Genomic DNA was extracted from the blood cell samples with the Qiagen DNeasy Blood Extraction Kit. The chain couples TRBV13 to TRBJ2-2; 14 bases in between match TRBD2. This clonotype was obtained from a man aged 35 to 55 in good health and CMV-seropositive. The sample comprised PBMCs. The CDR3 protein: CASSSLTSGRENTGELFF. The DNA sequence follows: TGTGCCAGCAGCTCCCTGACTAGCGGGAGGGAGAACACCGGGGAGCTGTTTTTT.